This TCR beta chain originates from a study of T cells after yellow fever vaccination (dated by TCRdb to 2018 to 2020). For the study in its entirety: The SMART-Seq v4 Ultra Low Input RNA kit was used to prepare libraries from fractions with low cell numbers. Blood was drawn at multiple timepoints before and after primary and secondary immunization, with bulk PBMC replicates and cell subsets isolated. To follow T-cell clones before and after both primary and booster YFV17D yellow fever vaccination, bulk TCR alpha and beta repertoires underwent longitudinal sequencing. Two healthy male donors, one aged 18 to 29 and one aged 30 to 40 years, were included in the cohort.

TCR cDNA was synthesized by 5'RACE template switching, which introduced a universal primer site and unique molecular identifiers. Priming of cDNA synthesis was performed from both the TCR alpha and TCR beta constant segments. Library amplification used two PCR steps, and the second PCR step added sample barcodes and sequencing adapters. Sequencing of libraries was done on Illumina HiSeq 2500 (2x100 bp) or NovaSeq (2x150 bp). As for how the authors treated the data: Demultiplexing of reads and collapsing into UMI consensus sequences were performed with MIGEC, and V(D)J alignment was carried out with MiXCR. Clonotypes responding to the vaccine were identified with edgeR on replicate PBMC samples, with the criteria of FDR below 0.01 and a log2 fold change above 5 up to day 15. Bulk clonotypes were assigned CD4 or CD8 identity according to which sequenced CD4 or CD8 repertoire held them at higher abundance. The public reads were run again by TCRdb, first through fastp at Q25 and then through MiXCR, and only productive beta chains were kept. One record per CDR3 amino acid sequence lists the most common genes and DNA. For this entry, the V and J calls and clone size follow TCRdb and not the study's own pipeline. A total of approximately 74,000 distinct CDR3 sequences appear in this sample, more than 5.5% of them only once. The ten largest clones represent 30% to 45% of the sample.

Measured from the cysteine to the phenylalanine, the CDR3 is 15 residues long. Of all the DNA, just the CDR3 is kept, 45 bases in frame from base 1. Reading the germline V gene gives CDR1 SQVTM and CDR2 ANQGSEA. Germline trimming: 1 base from V, 2 bases from J; junction bases outside gene matches: 3. Broader findings and caveats from the paper: The secondary T-cell response was weaker than the primary response but faster, peaking on day 5 instead of day 15. A small share of clonotypes occurred in both CD4 and CD8 compartments, likely arising from convergent recombination. Only a couple of donors were included in the study, so the extent to which the findings can be generalized is limited. Computational filtering was required because FACS-sorted repertoires could contain abundant contaminating clonotypes from the bulk population. After the booster, most of the clones that had expanded following primary vaccination were detected again (around 97% of CD4 and 80% to 90% of CD8), which suggests that memory was broadly maintained.

The treatment or condition label, read with the paper, signifies: live attenuated yellow fever vaccine strain. PBMCs were isolated from peripheral blood using a standard Ficoll-Paque protocol. Dynabeads CD4 and CD8 positive selection kits were used to isolate the CD4 and CD8 T-cell fractions. RNA was extracted with TriZol from bulk PBMCs, CD4 and CD8 fractions, and dextramer-positive and dextramer-negative fractions. Turning to this clonotype: No antigen is known for it. Within one base of it there is no much larger clone, and no base qualities were kept.

This specimen was CD8+ T cells sorted from PBMCs, taken 5 days after the first yellow fever vaccination. This receptor was identified in a man between 18 and 35 years old who received the YFV17D yellow fever vaccine. The sequence joins TRBV29-1 to TRBJ2-2; TRBD2 agrees with 8 junctional bases. The nucleotide sequence reads as follows: TGCAGCGTTGAAGGTAGCGGGGCTAACACCGGGGAGCTGTTTTTT. Its translation reads: CSVEGSGANTGELFF.